This TCR beta chain originates from a study of CD4 T cells in relation to SARS-CoV-2 and coronaviruses. The unexposed donors gave CD4+ T cells in about 2010-2019, prior to COVID-19. Isolation of CD4+ T cells took place after about 10 days in culture. As cell numbers allowed, unexposed-donor CD4+ T cells faced SARS-CoV-2 S/N and four cold-coronavirus spikes. Profiled with immunoSEQ multiplex PCR; TCRdb holds only in-frame clones, not every one. The sample consists of just over 25,000 clones, around 75% of them appearing once. Germline CDR1 is MNHEY and CDR2 is SVGAGI. The J segment lost 2 bases and the V segment lost 1 base, leaving 4 bases of the junction unmatched. CDR3 length: 16 amino acids. This clone has just one count. What it binds is not known.

V is TRBV6-5 and J is TRBJ2-3; 9 nucleotides agree with TRBD1. This clonotype originated in a human donor in good health. The material sequenced was CD4+ T cells from PBMCs, cultured in vitro. CDR3 nucleotides: TGTGCCAGCAGTTACTTACGGACAGGGGACACAGATACGCAGTATTTT. Its protein product is CASSYLRTGDTDTQYF.